This entry lists 13 T cell receptor beta chains sequenced from one sample in a study of CD8 T cells in ankylosing spondylitis. TCRdb re-derived calls from the 5' RACE reads in MiXCR, one entry per CDR3 protein. The sample holds 240,000 or so distinct CDR3 sequences, around 7.8% seen once. Sequenced: blood, either unsorted or a sorted T cell fraction (not recorded which). The receptors stem from a male donor with ankylosing spondylitis or in good health (not recorded which).

This chain joins TRBV18 and TRBJ2-2; possible D gene TRBD2, 5 bases. CDR1 KGHSH and CDR2 LQKENI come from the germline V gene. The V end was cut by 1 base, the J end by 6 bases, with 9 bases between. The CDR3 totals 14 residues. This CDR3 reads CASSPQGDAGELFF. CDR3 nucleotides: TGTGCCAGCTCACCACAGGGAGACGCCGGGGAGCTGTTTTTT.

This clonotype was seen many times. The V and J genes are TRBV29-1 and TRBJ2-1, with 11 bases lining up with TRBD1. Germline CDR1 is SQVTM and CDR2 is ANQGSEA. This CDR3 is 12 amino acids long. V lost 6 bases, J lost 7 bases, and 2 bases stayed unmatched. CDR3 coding DNA: TGCAGCGTGAGGGACAGGGGGAATGAGCAGTTCTTC. Encoded protein: CSVRDRGNEQFF.

Remarks on this clonotype: Given a much more abundant clone one base away, this may be a read error. The chain carries TRBV7-8 and TRBJ2-3; 7 positions agree with TRBD1. CDR3 length: 16 residues. Looked up from germline, CDR1 is SGHVS and CDR2 is FQNEAQ. Germline trimming cut 5 bases from V and 0 bases from J; bases unmatched to any gene: 8. The CDR3 nucleotides read TGTGCCAGCAGCGGACACACAGGGGCCAGCACAGATACGCAGTATTTT. Amino acids: CASSGHTGASTDTQYF.

In its sample, this clonotype was seen many times. The chain employs TRBV29-1 and TRBJ2-5, with D tentatively TRBD1 (6 bases). This CDR3 region has 15 residues. Looked up from germline, CDR1 is SQVTM and CDR2 is ANQGSEA. Trimming stripped 3 bases from V and 3 bases from J, with 17 bases between. DNA for the CDR3: TGCAGCGTTGATAGTGTAACAGGGAGTGAAGAGACCCAGTACTTC. It encodes CSVDSVTGSEETQYF. The full variable domain, completed using reference TRBV29-1 and TRBJ2-5, is SAVISQKPSRDICQRGTSLTIQCQVDSQVTMMFWYRQQPGQSLTLIATANQGSEATYESGFVIDKFPISRPNLTFSTLTVSNMSPEDSSIYLCSVDSVTGSEETQYFGPGTRLLVL.

This clonotype was seen many times. CDR3 DNA: TGCAGCGTTGAAGATCGACTTACAGGGGTGGGTAACGAGCAGTACTTC. Residues: CSVEDRLTGVGNEQYF. The rearrangement links TRBV29-1 to TRBJ2-7; 7 bases fit TRBD1. The V and J ends lost 0 bases and 5 bases, in that order; junction bases with no gene match: 13. The CDR3 runs 16 residues. The germline gives CDR1 SQVTM, CDR2 ANQGSEA.

This clonotype was detected many times. The rearrangement uses TRBV20-1 and TRBJ2-7; maybe TRBD2 (5 bases). Per the germline V gene, CDR1 is DFQATT and CDR2 is SNEGSKA (reference sequence). The V and J ends lost 3 bases and 9 bases respectively, with 18 bases between them. The CDR3 consists of 13 residues. DNA of the CDR3: TGCAGTGCTAGGAGGTCCTCGGGATTCTTGCAGTACTTC. Protein product: CSARRSSGFLQYF.

This chain links TRBV3-1 with TRBJ2-5; the match to TRBD2 covers 10 bases. The CDR3 is made up of 16 amino acids. CDR1 is LGHDT and CDR2 is YNNKEL in the germline V gene (reference sequence). V lost 5 bases to trimming and J lost 1 base; unmatched junction nucleotides: 7. The CDR3 spells CASSAGTSDFQETQYF. In DNA, the CDR3 is TGTGCCAGCAGCGCCGGGACTAGCGATTTCCAAGAGACCCAGTACTTC.

This clonotype was seen a few times. The J gene is TRBJ2-1, the V gene TRBV20-1; 7 bases map to TRBD2. CDR3 length: 14 residues. The germline V gene encodes CDR1 DFQATT and CDR2 SNEGSKA (reference sequence). V dropped 6 bases and J dropped 7; count of bases not matched to a gene: 12. CDR3 sequence (DNA): TGCAGTGCGCTGGGGGGGAGGGCCGGGAATGAGCAGTTCTTC. It encodes CSALGGRAGNEQFF.

This clonotype has ten or more counts. The J gene is TRBJ1-5, the V gene TRBV12-3 or TRBV12-4; D might be TRBD1 (5 bases). The V gene lost 6 bases and the J gene lost 5 bases, with 11 bases spanning the gap. The CDR3 contains 13 residues. In DNA form, the CDR3 reads TGTGCCAGCAGCGCAGGGCTCCATCAGCCCCAGCATTTT. The encoded protein is CASSAGLHQPQHF.

This clonotype has ten or more counts. CDR3 nucleotides: TGTGCCAGCATGGGGGGGGTCCCCTACGAGCAGTACTTC. Its protein is CASMGGVPYEQYF. V gene TRBV2 combines with J gene TRBJ2-7; TRBD2 matches 7 bases. The CDR3 length is 13 residues. Germline trimming cut 7 bases from V and 2 bases from J; bases unmatched to any gene: 5. The germline V gene encodes CDR1 SNHLY and CDR2 FYNNEI. The full variable domain, its missing parts supplied by reference TRBV2 and TRBJ2-7, is EPEVTQTPSHQVTQMGQEVILRCVPISNHLYFYWYRQILGQKVEFLVSFYNNEISEKSEIFDDQFSVERPDGSNFTLKIRSTKLEDSAMYFCASMGGVPYEQYFGPGTRLTVT.

This clonotype came up a few times. The V gene is TRBV4-3, the J gene TRBJ2-2; TRBD1 aligns across 11 bases. This CDR3 comprises 16 residues. Trimming at V came to 4 bases and at J to 4 bases, leaving 5 bases not matched to a gene. The V gene's germline CDR1 is LGHNA and CDR2 YSLEER. The CDR3 loop reads CASSLGTGGSTGELFF. In DNA form, the CDR3 reads TGCGCCAGCAGCCTGGGGACAGGGGGTTCCACCGGGGAGCTGTTTTTT.

This clonotype was seen ten or more times. This sequence joins TRBV20-1 and TRBJ2-5, with D possibly being TRBD1 (5 bases). Germline-derived CDR1 and CDR2 are DFQATT and SNEGSKA (reference sequence). Deletions cut 3 bases from V and 1 base from J, with 15 bases between. The CDR3 extends over 15 amino acids. The DNA of the CDR3 is TGCAGTGCTAGGGAAACTACAGGTCCCCAAGAGACCCAGTACTTC. Translated, it gives CSARETTGPQETQYF.

This clonotype was seen many times. The CDR3 sequence is CASSQSGSNYGYTF. In DNA form, the CDR3 reads TGCGCCAGCAGCCAGTCGGGCAGTAACTATGGCTACACCTTC. This sequence joins TRBV5-1 and TRBJ1-2, with no clear D. V was cut by 4 bases and J by 1 base, with 11 bases left in between. From germline, CDR1 is SGHRS and CDR2 YFSETQ. The CDR3 contains 14 residues. Full variable domain (outside the CDR3, taken from reference TRBV5-1 and TRBJ1-2): KAGVTQTPRYLIKTRGQQVTLSCSPISGHRSVSWYQQTPGQGLQFLFEYFSETQRNKGNFPGRFSGRQFSNSRSEMNVSTLELGDSALYLCASSQSGSNYGYTFGSGTRLTVV.